Below are 28 T cell receptor beta chains sequenced from a single sample in a study of T cells in localized non-small cell lung cancer. Assay: immunoSEQ multiplex PCR; the TCRdb copy retains only in-frame clones and omits some. The data show approximately 35,000 clones, 85% to 90% seen once. The specimen comprised peripheral blood, sampled before any cancer treatment. The receptors were gathered from a man aged 40 to 69 with stage I lung adenocarcinoma.

This rearrangement joins TRBV6-1 to TRBJ1-1; D remains unclear. V dropped 7 bases and J dropped 6 bases, with 15 bases sitting between them. The germline gives CDR1 MNHNS, CDR2 SASEGT. There are 13 residues in the CDR3. CDR3 DNA sequence: TGTGCCAGCACTAGAGAGGGATTTTCTGAAGCTTTCTTT. This gives the protein CASTREGFSEAFF.

This clone was seen a single time. The CDR3 spells CASSGRGAFF. The DNA of the CDR3 is TGTGCCAGCAGTGGACGGGGGGCTTTCTTT. The chain carries TRBV6-1 and TRBJ1-1; D possibly corresponds to TRBD1 (5 bases). CDR3 length: 10 residues. Trimming took 4 bases from V and 11 from J, leaving 8 bases between them. Per germline, CDR1 MNHNS and CDR2 SASEGT.

The chain has TRBV2 and TRBJ1-2, with 7 bases matching TRBD1. This CDR3 has 14 amino acids. V gave up 5 bases and J gave up 6 bases; unmatched junction bases: 9. Germline V gives CDR1 SNHLY, CDR2 FYNNEI. DNA of the CDR3: TGTGCCAGCAGTTCAAGACAGGGTTGGGATGGCTACACCTTC. It encodes CASSSRQGWDGYTF.

By proportion, this clone is medium-sized (0.01 to 0.1%). This chain uses TRBV19 with TRBJ1-1; 7 nucleotides line up with TRBD1. CDR1 LNHDA and CDR2 SQIVND come from the germline V gene (reference sequence). V dropped 4 bases and J dropped 6; count of bases not matched to a gene: 11. This CDR3 is built from 15 residues. The CDR3 is CASSNSQGTGAEAFF. The CDR3 DNA follows: TGTGCCAGTAGTAACTCACAGGGCACAGGGGCTGAAGCTTTCTTT. The full variable domain, in which reference TRBV19 and TRBJ1-1 provide the parts outside the CDR3, is DGGITQSPKYLFRKEGQNVTLSCEQNLNHDAMYWYRQDPGQGLRLIYYSQIVNDFQKGDIAEGYSVSREKKESFPLTVTSAQKNPTAFYLCASSNSQGTGAEAFFGQGTRLTVV.

The J gene is TRBJ1-1, the V gene TRBV29-1; D gene unclear. Germline-derived CDR1 and CDR2 are SQVTM and ANQGSEA. The CDR3 is made up of 13 amino acids. Between the trimmed V and J ends, which lost 7 bases and 0 bases, there was a span of 12 bases. DNA of the CDR3: TGCAGCGCCGGGAAGGGATTGAACACTGAAGCTTTCTTT. This gives the protein CSAGKGLNTEAFF.

This chain links TRBV5-1 with TRBJ2-1; D is uncertain. V was cut by 6 bases and J by 7 bases, with 17 bases left in between. CDR3 size: 14 residues. The germline V gene encodes CDR1 SGHRS and CDR2 YFSETQ. The CDR3 DNA follows: TGCGCCAGCAATCCATTCTCCTTGGGGAATGAGCAGTTCTTC. Its protein product is CASNPFSLGNEQFF.

In this sample, this clone turned up once. DNA of the CDR3: TGTGCCAGCAGCCTAAGCGGACAGGGCAACAATGAGCAGTTCTTC. This translates into CASSLSGQGNNEQFF. V gene TRBV7-2 combines with J gene TRBJ2-1, with TRBD1 matching over 8 bases. In germline, CDR1 is SGHTA, CDR2 FQGNSA. The V segment lost 5 bases and the J segment 5 bases; nucleotides outside the gene matches: 8. The CDR3 extends over 15 amino acids.

The V call is TRBV5-6, the J call TRBJ2-7; no definite D call. Germline assignment: CDR1 SGHDT and CDR2 YYEEEE. The V and J ends lost 2 bases and 5 bases respectively, with 14 bases between them. The length of the CDR3 is 14 residues. DNA of the CDR3: TGTGCCAGCAGCTTTTTACCGACTGGGAACGAGCAGTACTTC. This translates into CASSFLPTGNEQYF.

V is TRBV6-1 and J is TRBJ1-2, with D hard to call. Trimming shortened V by 2 bases and J by 4 bases, and 14 bases separated the two germline ends. This CDR3 has 15 residues. The germline V gene encodes CDR1 MNHNS and CDR2 SASEGT. CDR3 in DNA: TGTGCCAGCAGTGAATCGCCGAGGGCCTTCTATGGCTACACCTTC. This translates into CASSESPRAFYGYTF.

The chain is built from TRBV6-5 and TRBJ2-5; 9 bases agree with TRBD1. This CDR3 comprises 14 residues. The germline V gene encodes CDR1 MNHEY and CDR2 SVGAGI. V trimming: 6 bases; J trimming: 4 bases; junction bases outside the gene matches: 6. The CDR3 sequence: CASRGQGDLETQYF. CDR3 DNA: TGTGCCAGCAGGGGACAGGGAGACTTAGAGACCCAGTACTTC.

This sequence joins TRBV6-5 and TRBJ2-1; D not certain. CDR1 is MNHEY and CDR2 is SVGAGI in the germline V gene. With 0 bases removed from V and 9 bases from J, the gap between germline ends came to 12 bases. The CDR3 has 14 residues. This CDR3 reads CASSYSEVITEQFF. Here the CDR3 DNA reads TGTGCCAGCAGTTACTCCGAGGTTATCACTGAGCAGTTCTTC.

This chain joins TRBV5-1 and TRBJ2-3; TRBD1 agrees at 9 bases. Germline V CDR1 and CDR2: SGHRS, YFSETQ. The J segment lost 0 bases and the V segment lost 2 bases, leaving 1 base of the junction unmatched. The CDR3 extends over 15 amino acids. CDR3 residues: CASSFGTGSTDTQYF. The DNA of the CDR3 is TGCGCCAGCAGCTTCGGGACAGGGAGCACAGATACGCAGTATTTT.

The chain couples TRBV19 to TRBJ1-1; weak D call: TRBD1 (5 bases). Germline V gives CDR1 LNHDA, CDR2 SQIVND (reference sequence). The CDR3 covers 10 residues. Trimming took 8 bases from V and 14 from J, leaving 15 bases between them. CDR3 sequence reads: CASWRTMPFF. The CDR3, as DNA: TGTGCCAGTTGGAGGACAATGCCGTTCTTT.

The V and J genes are TRBV11-2 and TRBJ2-7, with D perhaps matching TRBD1 or TRBD2 (5 bases each). Germline CDR1 and CDR2: SGHAT and FQNNGV. The CDR3 consists of 14 residues. V gave up 3 bases and J gave up 2 bases, with 11 bases separating them. The CDR3 is CASSFRGDAYEQYF. The CDR3 nucleotides read TGTGCCAGCAGCTTTAGAGGGGACGCCTACGAGCAGTACTTC.

This clone was recorded once. The gene calls are TRBV7-6 and TRBJ1-5; D not resolved. The CDR3 runs 14 residues. V shed 5 bases and J shed 2 bases, with 10 bases lying between them. Germline CDR1 and CDR2: SGHVS and FNYEAQ. In DNA, the CDR3 is TGTGCCAGCAGCAGTCCAGGAGGCAATCAGCCCCAGCATTTT. This encodes CASSSPGGNQPQHF.

The rearrangement uses TRBV5-1 and TRBJ1-1, with 10 bases identical to TRBD1. CDR3 length: 14 residues. The germline V gene has CDR1 SGHRS and CDR2 YFSETQ. V was clipped by 3 bases and J by 5 bases; unmatched bases: 4. CDR3: CASSWGQGMTEAFF. CDR3 DNA sequence: TGCGCCAGCAGCTGGGGACAGGGGATGACTGAAGCTTTCTTT.

The V and J genes are TRBV7-2 and TRBJ2-3, with D perhaps matching TRBD1 (5 bases). The germline V gene has CDR1 SGHTA and CDR2 FQGNSA. CDR3 size: 15 residues. V was clipped by 4 bases and J by 1 base, with 12 bases between them. The CDR3 DNA reads as TGTGCCAGCAGCTCAAGGGGTCCGGGCACAGATACGCAGTATTTT. This gives the protein CASSSRGPGTDTQYF.

Comments on this clone: The same CDR3 also results from other DNA sequences found in this sample. In DNA, the CDR3 is TGTGCCAGCAGCCCTTCGACAGGGGGAAGCTATGGCTACACCTTC. Residues: CASSPSTGGSYGYTF. The rearrangement uses TRBV9 and TRBJ1-2, with TRBD1 matching 9 bases. Per germline, CDR1 SGDLS and CDR2 YYNGEE. The CDR3 length is 15 residues. V trimming: 4 bases; J trimming: 4 bases; junction bases outside the gene matches: 8.

This clone occurred a few times. The chain links TRBV7-9 to TRBJ1-2; the D is unclear. Germline loops: CDR1 SEHNR, CDR2 FQNEAQ (reference sequence). The length of the CDR3 is 13 residues. V lost 5 bases, J lost 3 bases, and 10 bases lay in between. Written as DNA, the CDR3 is TGTGCCAGCAGCATCCGGGTCGACTATGGCTACACCTTC. Protein product: CASSIRVDYGYTF. Complete variable domain (other parts from reference TRBV7-9 and TRBJ1-2): DTGVSQNPRHKITKRGQNVTFRCDPISEHNRLYWYRQTLGQGPEFLTYFQNEAQLEKSRLLSDRFSAERPKGSFSTLEIQRTEQGDSAMYLCASSIRVDYGYTFGSGTRLTVV.

The V and J genes are TRBV30 and TRBJ1-5; D might be TRBD1 (5 bases). The germline V and J ends were trimmed by 7 bases and 1 base, with 8 bases remaining between them. Germline V CDR1 and CDR2: GTSNPN, SVGIG (reference sequence). This CDR3 has 12 amino acids. CDR3 region: CAFRQSNQPQHF. CDR3 nucleotides: TGTGCCTTCCGACAGAGCAATCAGCCCCAGCATTTT.

V usage is TRBV18 and J usage is TRBJ1-3; a possible D gene is TRBD1 (6 bases). The CDR3 length is 15 residues. Between the trimmed V and J ends, which lost 2 bases and 4 bases, there was a span of 12 bases. Germline CDR1 is KGHSH and CDR2 is LQKENI. The CDR3 nucleotides are TGTGCCAGCTCACCAAACACAGGGCAAGGAAACACCATATATTTT. Amino acid sequence: CASSPNTGQGNTIYF.

The chain has TRBV29-1 and TRBJ1-1; tentatively, D is TRBD1 (6 bases). Looked up from germline, CDR1 is SQVTM and CDR2 is ANQGSEA. The ends were cut back, 6 bases at V and 4 bases at J, with 18 bases in the middle. The CDR3 loop spans 14 amino acids. DNA of the CDR3: TGCAGCGTGTCGAGGACAGTCCAAGGCACTGAAGCTTTCTTT. Translation gives CSVSRTVQGTEAFF.

This chain uses TRBV7-2 with TRBJ2-2; TRBD2 is a possible D gene (5 bases). This CDR3 is built from 14 residues. From germline, CDR1 is SGHTA and CDR2 FQGNSA. V was clipped by 6 bases and J by 5 bases, with 13 bases between them. The chain's CDR3 is CASRRARGTGELFF. CDR3 sequence (DNA): TGTGCCAGCAGGAGGGCCCGAGGGACCGGGGAGCTGTTTTTT.

This clone occurred once. V usage is TRBV7-8 and J usage is TRBJ2-6; D ambiguous. Trimming took off 5 bases at V and 0 bases at J, with 11 bases between the two ends. The CDR3 contains 16 residues. Looked up from germline, CDR1 is SGHVS and CDR2 is FQNEAQ. The CDR3 spells CASSTPFASGANVLTF. The CDR3 DNA is TGTGCCAGCAGCACACCTTTCGCCTCTGGGGCCAACGTCCTGACTTTC.

V is TRBV12-5 and J is TRBJ2-2; no clear D. Germline V gives CDR1 LGHNT, CDR2 FRNRAP. Trimming shortened V by 3 bases and J by 6 bases, and 5 bases separated the two germline ends. This CDR3 comprises 12 residues. The DNA for the CDR3 is TGTGCTAGTGGTTTAGTAGCCGGGGAGCTGTTTTTT. Its protein is CASGLVAGELFF.

The genes are TRBV6-6 and TRBJ2-2; 7 bases fit TRBD1. The CDR3 extends over 16 amino acids. Germline assignment: CDR1 MNHNY and CDR2 SVGAGI (reference sequence). Trimming at V came to 5 bases and at J to 1 base, leaving 7 bases not matched to a gene. The CDR3 loop reads CASSPGQTLNTGELFF. In DNA form, the CDR3 reads TGTGCCAGCAGTCCGGGACAGACCCTGAACACCGGGGAGCTGTTTTTT.

This chain connects TRBV11-2 to TRBJ2-1, with 7 bases aligning to TRBD2. The V gene's germline CDR1 is SGHAT and CDR2 FQNNGV. The J segment lost 8 bases and the V segment lost 5 bases, leaving 15 bases of the junction unmatched. The CDR3 consists of 16 residues. Here the CDR3 DNA reads TGTGCCAGCAGCCCCTACAGCGGGGCGGCGACGGATGAGCAGTTCTTC. Translation gives CASSPYSGAATDEQFF. Full variable domain (outside the CDR3, taken from reference TRBV11-2 and TRBJ2-1): EAGVAQSPRYKIIEKRQSVAFWCNPISGHATLYWYQQILGQGPKLLIQFQNNGVVDDSQLPKDRFSAERLKGVDSTLKIQPAKLEDSAVYLCASSPYSGAATDEQFFGPGTRLTVL.

V usage is TRBV5-1 and J usage is TRBJ2-7; maybe TRBD1 (6 bases). CDR1 and CDR2 from the germline V gene are SGHRS and YFSETQ. CDR3 length equals 14 residues. Trimming removed 4 bases from V and 6 bases from J, with 17 bases in between. DNA of the CDR3: TGCGCCAGCAGCCCGGACAGAAGGGGCGGCGAGCAGTACTTC. Translating gives CASSPDRRGGEQYF.